Each of the 29 T cell receptor beta chains below was sequenced from the same sample in a study of CD8+ T cells in alopecia areata. RNA extraction and reverse transcription yielded cDNA as sequencing template. Sequencing used immunoSEQ multiplex PCR; TCRdb keeps in-frame clones, though not all of them. This repertoire holds approximately 110,000 clones, and none appear only once. Sequenced material: lesional skin. The receptors were gathered from a C3H/HeJ mouse with alopecia areata. Strain haplotype (MHC): H2-k.

In regard to this clone: Gene and germline names: mouse. The read finishes 4 residues shy of the CDR3 end, and the germline J gene is used to complete it. V gene TRBV5 combines with J gene TRBJ2-2, with 8 nucleotides matching TRBD2. CDR1 is LGHNA and CDR2 is YNLKQL in the germline V gene (reference sequence). The V segment lost 0 bases and the J segment 4 bases; nucleotides outside the gene matches: 10. The CDR3 is made up of 18 amino acids. The CDR3 bases that were read are TGTGCCAGCAGCCAAGATCGGCTGGGGGGCGGGGGCACCGGG. Translation: CASSQDRLGGGGTG. The full CDR3 protein reads CASSQDRLGGGGTGQLYF.

This clone was detected only a few times. Gene names are the mouse ones. The CDR3 end lies 4 residues beyond the end of the read and is filled in from the germline J gene. V is TRBV19 and J is TRBJ1-2; unclear D gene. CDR1 is FNHDT and CDR2 is SITEND in the germline V gene (reference sequence). This CDR3 has 14 residues. Trimming shortened V by 2 bases and J by 0 bases, and 8 bases separated the two germline ends. CDR3 in amino acids: CASSITAANSDYTF. The CDR3 DNA, read in part, is TGTGCCAGCAGTATTACAGCTGCAAACTCC.

This clone was seen repeatedly, ten times or more. The genes and germline here are from mouse. The read halts 4 residues ahead of the CDR3 end, with the missing end drawn from the germline J gene. The gene calls are TRBV13-3 and TRBJ2-3, with D unclear. The CDR3 is made up of 16 amino acids. CDR1 is NNHDY, CDR2 SYVADS, per germline. Trimming removed 4 bases from V and 0 bases from J, with 15 bases in between. The sequenced CDR3 bases are TGTGCCAGCAGTTTTCGACAAGAAACTAGTGCAGAA. Encoded protein: CASSFRQETSAE. The full CDR3 sequence reads CASSFRQETSAETLYF.

This clone was seen a few times. All gene names here are mouse names. The read comes to an end 4 residues before the CDR3 does, leaving the germline J gene to fill in the end. The chain employs TRBV19 and TRBJ2-3; 9 bases match TRBD2. The CDR3 is 15 residues long. V lost 1 base to trimming and J lost 4 bases; unmatched junction nucleotides: 4. From germline, CDR1 is FNHDT and CDR2 SITEND (reference sequence). The CDR3 is CASSINWGVPETLYF. The covered CDR3 bases are TGTGCCAGCAGTATAAACTGGGGGGTCCCAGAA.

In the case of this clone: The gene symbols are mouse symbols. From the germline J gene comes the end of the CDR3, since the read stops 4 residues before it. V gene TRBV1 combines with J gene TRBJ2-4; 9 bases agree with TRBD1. The CDR3 consists of 17 residues. The V gene's germline CDR1 is NSQYPW and CDR2 LRSPGD (reference sequence). The V gene end was trimmed by 1 base and the J gene end by 1 base; junction bases not matched to a gene: 6. CDR3 protein: CTCSAVRDRAGQNTLYF. The sequenced part of the CDR3 DNA is TGCACCTGCAGTGCAGTCCGGGACAGGGCAGGTCAAAAC.

As for this clone: Gene labels here are mouse ones. With the read ending 4 residues before the CDR3 end, the germline J gene is used to fill in that end. The V call is TRBV1, the J call TRBJ2-7; TRBD1 matches at 10 bases. There are 16 residues in the CDR3. The germline V gene encodes CDR1 NSQYPW and CDR2 LRSPGD (reference sequence). CDR3 sequence reads: CTCSAPDRGAGDEQYF. The CDR3 bases that were read are TGCACCTGCAGTGCCCCGGACAGGGGGGCGGGGGAT.

This clone was seen more than once but under ten times. These gene names are mouse names. Read coverage stops 4 residues before the CDR3 terminus; the germline J gene supplies the remainder. The chain joins TRBV19 to TRBJ2-2; 7 nucleotides line up with TRBD1. Unmatched junction bases numbered 7, after V lost 5 bases and J lost 0 bases. The CDR3 loop spans 16 amino acids. CDR1 FNHDT and CDR2 SITEND come from the germline V gene (reference sequence). The CDR3 bases that were read are TGTGCCAGCAGCTACGGGACAGAATCAAACACCGGG. Translation gives CASSYGTESNTG. The complete CDR3 reads CASSYGTESNTGQLYF.

This clone was seen ten or more times. Genes here carry mouse names. The read ends 4 residues shy of where the CDR3 ends; the end is completed using the germline J gene. The chain links TRBV13-3 to TRBJ2-7; no clear D. CDR1 is NNHDY and CDR2 is SYVADS in the germline V gene. Deletions cut 1 base from V and 0 bases from J, with 8 bases between. The CDR3 spans 14 residues. CDR3 sequence: CASSDSQSSYEQYF. The part of the CDR3 DNA that was read is TGTGCCAGCAGTGATAGCCAGAGCTCCTAT.

Worth noting for this clone: Gene and germline names: mouse. The read falls 4 residues short of the CDR3 end, and the missing part is taken from the germline J gene. The rearrangement joins TRBV19 to TRBJ2-1; D uncertain. The length of the CDR3 is 13 residues. Trimming pared 5 bases from V and 3 bases from J, leaving 9 bases between. Looked up from germline, CDR1 is FNHDT and CDR2 is SITEND (reference sequence). Partial CDR3 DNA: TGTGCCAGCAGCCCGCAGGTCTATGCT. Its translation is CASSPQVYA. The whole CDR3 region reads CASSPQVYAEQFF.

This clone was found a few times. Mouse names are used for the genes. The CDR3 extends 4 residues past the end of the read, so its final part is completed from the germline J gene. The genes are TRBV13-1 and TRBJ1-2; maybe TRBD1 (6 bases). V was trimmed by 1 base and J by 1 base, leaving 11 bases between them. The CDR3 runs 15 residues. Per germline, CDR1 NSHNY and CDR2 SYGAGN. CDR3 loop: CASSDIRDKNSDYTF. The DNA read from the CDR3 is TGTGCCAGCAGTGATATTCGGGACAAAAACTCC.

This clone was found a few times. Here the gene names and germline are mouse. The CDR3 extends 4 residues past the end of the read, so its final part is completed from the germline J gene. V gene TRBV19 combines with J gene TRBJ1-1, with D possibly being TRBD1 (5 bases). This CDR3 region has 14 residues. Germline CDR1 FNHDT, CDR2 SITEND (reference sequence). V was shortened by 0 bases and J by 1 base, with 7 bases between the two germline ends. CDR3 bases read: TGTGCCAGCAGTATAGATGACAGAAACACA. It translates to CASSIDDRNT. The full-length CDR3 reads as CASSIDDRNTEVFF.

Regarding this clone: The gene names here belong to mouse. The read ends 4 residues before the CDR3 terminus; that terminus is restored from the germline J gene. The chain carries TRBV13-1 and TRBJ1-4; D possibly corresponds to TRBD1 (5 bases). This CDR3 contains 14 residues. The ends were cut back, 2 bases at V and 6 bases at J, with 11 bases in the middle. CDR1 NSHNY and CDR2 SYGAGN come from the germline V gene. Incomplete CDR3 DNA: TGTGCCAGCAGTGACAGGGAGAGTGACGAA. Protein sequence: CASSDRESDE. The full CDR3 protein is CASSDRESDERLFF. The whole variable domain, remainder taken from reference TRBV13-1 and TRBJ1-4, is EAAVTQSPRNKVTVTGGNVTLSCRQTNSHNYMYWYRQDTGHGLRLIHYSYGAGNLRIGDVPDGYKATRTTQEDFFLLLELASPSQTSLYFCASSDRESDERLFFGHGTKLSVL.

A remark on this clone: Gene names and germline match the mouse. The CDR3 is cut off 4 residues early in the read; its end comes from the germline J gene. This rearrangement joins TRBV19 to TRBJ2-1, with no clear D. The CDR3 spans 12 residues. The V and J ends lost 7 bases and 2 bases respectively, with 7 bases between them. Germline V gene data show CDR1 as FNHDT and CDR2 as SITEND (reference sequence). The chain's CDR3 is CASVTDYAEQFF. The sequenced part of the CDR3 DNA is TGTGCCAGCGTCACAGACTATGCT.

This clone turned up a few times. Gene names denote mouse genes. The CDR3 extends 4 residues past the end of the read, so its final part is completed from the germline J gene. The chain joins TRBV13-1 to TRBJ2-7; D may be TRBD1 (5 bases). This CDR3 contains 14 residues. Per the germline V gene, CDR1 is NSHNY and CDR2 is SYGAGN. The V gene lost 3 bases and the J gene lost 0 bases, with 10 bases spanning the gap. CDR3 bases read: TGTGCCAGCAGTGGTAGAGGGGACTCCTAT. It yields the protein CASSGRGDSY. The complete CDR3 sequence is CASSGRGDSYEQYF.

This clone has ten or more counts. The listed genes are named as in mouse. The DNA read from the CDR3 is TGTGCCAGCATGGGACTGGGGGCT. It encodes CASMGLGA. The CDR3 in full is CASMGLGAEQFF. V is TRBV13-3 and J is TRBJ2-1; 10 positions match TRBD2. The read ends 4 residues shy of where the CDR3 ends; the end is completed using the germline J gene. Germline CDR1 and CDR2: NNHDY and SYVADS. The CDR3 sequence is 12 residues long.

About this clone: At residue 15, the TCRdb protein departs from the DNA translation, so the protein shown here was derived from the DNA itself. The gene symbols are mouse symbols. Sequencing ends 3 residues short of the CDR3 end; the germline J gene provides the rest. The chain combines TRBV1 with TRBJ1-6; TRBD1 matches at 8 bases. TRBJ1-6 is flagged as an ORF with uncertain function. In germline, CDR1 is NSQYPW, CDR2 LRSPGD (reference sequence). This CDR3 region has 18 residues. V gave up 0 bases and J gave up 3 bases; unmatched junction bases: 7. CDR3 DNA (partial): TGCACCTGCAGTGCAGATATCGGAACAGGGGGCTATAATTCGCCC. Its translation is CTCSADIGTGGYNSP. The entire CDR3 protein is CTCSADIGTGGYNSPLYF.

This clone was seen a few times. The listed genes are named as in mouse. The read ends 4 residues shy of where the CDR3 ends; the end is completed using the germline J gene. The chain recombines TRBV13-2 with TRBJ1-2; 7 bases align to TRBD1. Germline-derived CDR1 and CDR2 are NNHNN and SYGAGS (reference sequence). V lost 0 bases, J lost 4 bases, and 3 bases stayed unmatched. CDR3 length: 14 amino acids. The covered CDR3 bases are TGTGCCAGCGGTGATGGAGGGGGCGGCTCC. Translated: CASGDGGGGS. The whole CDR3 protein is CASGDGGGGSDYTF.

This clone was found a few times. The genes are named according to mouse. The read halts 4 residues ahead of the CDR3 end, with the missing end drawn from the germline J gene. The chain carries TRBV19 and TRBJ2-1; D not resolved. V lost 10 bases, J lost 1 base, and 6 bases lay in between. The germline V gene encodes CDR1 FNHDT and CDR2 SITEND (reference sequence). The CDR3 is made up of 11 amino acids. The CDR3: CAAQNYAEQFF. CDR3 bases read: TGTGCCGCACAGAACTATGCT.

To note about this clone: The gene names given are mouse names. The sequence runs out 4 residues before the end of the CDR3; the remainder is reconstructed from the germline J gene. V gene TRBV19 combines with J gene TRBJ2-5, with a tentative D call TRBD1 (6 bases). Germline loops: CDR1 FNHDT, CDR2 SITEND (reference sequence). V was clipped by 1 base and J by 0 bases, with 9 bases between them. There are 15 residues in the CDR3. CDR3 bases read: TGTGCCAGCAGTATACACAGGGTGAACCAAGAC. Encoded protein: CASSIHRVNQD. The complete CDR3 sequence is CASSIHRVNQDTQYF.

This clone was picked up a small number of times. The genes and germline here are from mouse. The missing CDR3 end, 4 residues past where the read stops, is filled in from the germline J gene. V is TRBV19 and J is TRBJ1-4; 12 nucleotides match TRBD1. The V gene's germline CDR1 is FNHDT and CDR2 SITEND (reference sequence). This CDR3 is 15 amino acids long. The sequenced CDR3 bases are TGTGCCAGCAGTATTAGGGGACAGGGGGCCGAA. This gives the protein CASSIRGQGAE. The whole CDR3 reads CASSIRGQGAERLFF.

About this clone itself: Germline and genes: mouse. The missing CDR3 end, 4 residues past where the read stops, is filled in from the germline J gene. V and J are TRBV1 and TRBJ2-1; D not resolved. V was pared by 3 bases and J by 0 bases, with 3 bases between. Germline V gene sequence: CDR1 NSQYPW, CDR2 LRSPGD (reference sequence). CDR3 length: 13 residues. The part of the CDR3 DNA that was read is TGCACCTGCAGTGCCTTTAACTATGCT. It translates to CTCSAFNYA. The entire CDR3 sequence reads CTCSAFNYAEQFF.

A few counts support this clone. Genes here carry mouse names. The read halts 4 residues ahead of the CDR3 end, with the missing end drawn from the germline J gene. This chain connects TRBV19 to TRBJ1-2; TRBD1 matches 7 bases. Germline loops: CDR1 FNHDT, CDR2 SITEND (reference sequence). The V gene end was trimmed by 1 base and the J gene end by 4 bases; junction bases not matched to a gene: 4. The CDR3 covers 14 residues. The CDR3 sequence: CASSITGASSDYTF. The CDR3 DNA, read in part, is TGTGCCAGCAGTATAACAGGGGCGAGCTCC.

This clone was seen a few times. One junction end disagrees with the germline gene, perhaps due to a read error. These gene names are mouse names. The read falls 4 residues short of the CDR3 end, and the missing part is taken from the germline J gene. The chain is built from TRBV14 and TRBJ2-3; 8 bases agree with TRBD1. This CDR3 is 15 amino acids long. The V gene's germline CDR1 is SGHDT and CDR2 FRDEAV. The sequenced part of the CDR3 DNA is TGTGCCAGTAGTTTCTGGGACAGGAGTGCAGAA. Amino acid sequence: CASSFWDRSAE. The whole CDR3 region reads CASSFWDRSAETLYF. Together with reference TRBV14 and TRBJ2-3, the CDR3 gives the full variable domain: EAGVTQSPRYAVLQEGQAVSFWCDPISGHDTLYWYQQPRDQGPQLLVYFRDEAVIDNSQLPSDRFSAVRPKGTNSTLKIQSAKQGDTATYLCASSFWDRSAETLYFGSGTRLTVL.

Note on this clone: Gene names follow the mouse nomenclature. The read terminates 4 residues before the CDR3 end, so the remaining end is supplied by the germline J gene. The V gene is TRBV13-3, the J gene TRBJ1-4; 9 bases match TRBD1. The CDR3 has 16 residues. Unmatched junction bases numbered 6, after V lost 2 bases and J lost 4 bases. CDR1 is NNHDY, CDR2 SYVADS, per germline. The CDR3 reads CASSEAGGQGNERLFF. The DNA read from the CDR3 is TGTGCCAGCAGTGAGGCTGGGGGACAGGGCAACGAA.

This clone was seen a few times. Gene names follow the mouse nomenclature. The CDR3 extends 4 residues past the end of the read, so its final part is completed from the germline J gene. The gene calls are TRBV13-3 and TRBJ1-4, with TRBD1 as a possible D gene (6 bases). This CDR3 has 13 residues. Trimming took 6 bases from V and 2 from J, leaving 8 bases between them. CDR1 and CDR2 from the germline V gene are NNHDY and SYVADS. This CDR3 reads CASTDRSNERLFF. Incomplete CDR3 DNA: TGTGCCAGCACAGACAGGTCCAACGAA.

This clone was seen a handful of times. Genes here carry mouse names. With the read ending 4 residues before the CDR3 end, the germline J gene is used to fill in that end. V gene TRBV13-3 combines with J gene TRBJ2-5, with D maybe TRBD2 (6 bases). Looked up from germline, CDR1 is NNHDY and CDR2 is SYVADS. The CDR3 is 16 residues long. V lost 0 bases and J 0 bases, leaving 11 bases between the germline ends. CDR3 bases read: TGTGCCAGCAGTGATGCAGACTGGATAAACCAAGAC. Translating gives CASSDADWINQD. The whole CDR3 reads CASSDADWINQDTQYF.

This clone showed up just a few times. At residue 11, the DNA translation does not agree with TCRdb's protein; the protein displayed here is the one encoded by the DNA. The listed genes are named as in mouse. CDR3 in amino acids: CASSPGTGGDTLYF. The CDR3 bases that were read are TGTGCCAGCAGCCCCGGGACAGGGGGAGATACG. The chain employs TRBV13-1 and TRBJ1-3; 11 bases align to TRBD1. The CDR3 end lies 3 residues beyond the end of the read and is filled in from the germline J gene. The CDR3 loop spans 14 amino acids. With 5 bases clipped from V and 8 bases from J, the junction kept 6 bases outside the gene matches. CDR1 NSHNY and CDR2 SYGAGN come from the germline V gene.

A few counts support this clone. Gene names follow the mouse nomenclature. The CDR3 is cut off 4 residues early in the read; its end comes from the germline J gene. The chain employs TRBV13-2 and TRBJ1-4, with a tentative D call TRBD1 (5 bases). The V and J ends lost 4 bases and 0 bases respectively, with 10 bases between them. The CDR3 extends over 15 amino acids. Germline CDR1 is NNHNN and CDR2 is SYGAGS (reference sequence). Partial CDR3 DNA: TGTGCCAGCGGTCCTGGACATATTTCCAACGAA. It encodes CASGPGHISNE. The whole CDR3 protein is CASGPGHISNERLFF.

To note about this clone: The gene names given are mouse names. CDR3 in amino acids: CASSQNWGGDQDTQYF. The sequenced CDR3 bases are TGTGCCAGCAGCCAAAACTGGGGGGGCGACCAAGAC. V gene TRBV5 combines with J gene TRBJ2-5; TRBD2 matches 11 bases. The read terminates 4 residues before the CDR3 end, so the remaining end is supplied by the germline J gene. This CDR3 has 16 amino acids. The germline V gene encodes CDR1 LGHNA and CDR2 YNLKQL (reference sequence). V dropped 2 bases and J dropped 1; count of bases not matched to a gene: 2.